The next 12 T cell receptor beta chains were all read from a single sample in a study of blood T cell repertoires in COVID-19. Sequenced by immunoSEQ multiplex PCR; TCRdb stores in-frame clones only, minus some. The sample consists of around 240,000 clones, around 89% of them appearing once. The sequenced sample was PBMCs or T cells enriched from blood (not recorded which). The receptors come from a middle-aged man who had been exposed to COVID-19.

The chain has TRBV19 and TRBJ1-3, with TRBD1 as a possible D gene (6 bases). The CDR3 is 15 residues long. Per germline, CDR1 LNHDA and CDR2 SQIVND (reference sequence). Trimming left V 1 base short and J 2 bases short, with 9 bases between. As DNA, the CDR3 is TGTGCCAGTAGTATAGCAGGGACAACTGGAAACACCATATATTTT. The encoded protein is CASSIAGTTGNTIYF.

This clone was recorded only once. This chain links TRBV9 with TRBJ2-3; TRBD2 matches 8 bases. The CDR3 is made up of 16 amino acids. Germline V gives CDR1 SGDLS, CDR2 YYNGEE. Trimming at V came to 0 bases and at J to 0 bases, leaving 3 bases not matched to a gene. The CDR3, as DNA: TGTGCCAGCAGCGTAGGGGCTAGCGGGAGCACAGATACGCAGTATTTT. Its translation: CASSVGASGSTDTQYF.

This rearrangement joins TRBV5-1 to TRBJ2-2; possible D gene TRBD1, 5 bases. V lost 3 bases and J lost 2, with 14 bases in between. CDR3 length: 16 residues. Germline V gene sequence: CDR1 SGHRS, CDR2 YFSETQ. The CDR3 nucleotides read TGCGCCAGCAGCTCGACAGTTAATTTTAACACCGGGGAGCTGTTTTTT. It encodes CASSSTVNFNTGELFF.

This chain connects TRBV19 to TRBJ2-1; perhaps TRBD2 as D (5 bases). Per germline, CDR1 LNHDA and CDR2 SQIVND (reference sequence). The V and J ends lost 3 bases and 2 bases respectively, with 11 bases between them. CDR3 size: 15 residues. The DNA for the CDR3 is TGTGCCAGTAGTATTCGTAGCGAAACCTACAATGAGCAGTTCTTC. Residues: CASSIRSETYNEQFF.

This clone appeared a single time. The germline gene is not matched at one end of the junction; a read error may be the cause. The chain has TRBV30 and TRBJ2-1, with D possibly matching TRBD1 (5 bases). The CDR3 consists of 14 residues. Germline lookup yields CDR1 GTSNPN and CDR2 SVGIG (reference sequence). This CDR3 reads CAWTRGQLSNGQFF. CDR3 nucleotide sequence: TGTGCCTGGACGAGAGGACAACTCAGTAATGGGCAGTTCTTC.

The DNA for the CDR3 is TGTGCCAGCAGCGGTAGCGGGAGTCCTTGGAATGAGCAGTTCTTC. Translated: CASSGSGSPWNEQFF. J is TRBJ2-1 and V is TRBV9; the match to TRBD2 covers 9 bases. The CDR3 covers 15 residues. The V and J ends lost 3 bases and 7 bases, in that order; junction bases with no gene match: 8. CDR1 and CDR2 (germline): SGDLS, YYNGEE.

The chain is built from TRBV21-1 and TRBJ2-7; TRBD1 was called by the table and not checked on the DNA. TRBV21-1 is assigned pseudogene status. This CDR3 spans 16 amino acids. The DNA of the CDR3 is TGTGCCAGCAGCTCTAGTTTGAGGGGGACCTTTTACGAGCAGTACGTC. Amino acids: CASSSSLRGTFYEQYV.

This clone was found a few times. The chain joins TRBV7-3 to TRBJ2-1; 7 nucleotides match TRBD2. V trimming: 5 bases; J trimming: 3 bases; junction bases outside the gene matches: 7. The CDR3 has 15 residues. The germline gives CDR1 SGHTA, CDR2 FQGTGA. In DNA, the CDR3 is TGTGCCAGCAGCCCATCTCGGGGGGACTACAATGAGCAGTTCTTC. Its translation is CASSPSRGDYNEQFF.

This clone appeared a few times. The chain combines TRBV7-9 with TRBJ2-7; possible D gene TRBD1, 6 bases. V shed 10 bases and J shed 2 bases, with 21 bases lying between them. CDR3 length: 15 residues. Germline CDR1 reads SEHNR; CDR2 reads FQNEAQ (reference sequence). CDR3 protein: CATSLHGQPPYEQYF. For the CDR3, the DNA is TGTGCCACCTCTCTCCATGGACAGCCACCCTACGAGCAGTACTTC. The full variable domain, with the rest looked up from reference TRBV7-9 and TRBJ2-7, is DTGVSQNPRHKITKRGQNVTFRCDPISEHNRLYWYRQTLGQGPEFLTYFQNEAQLEKSRLLSDRFSAERPKGSFSTLEIQRTEQGDSAMYLCATSLHGQPPYEQYFGPGTRLTVT.

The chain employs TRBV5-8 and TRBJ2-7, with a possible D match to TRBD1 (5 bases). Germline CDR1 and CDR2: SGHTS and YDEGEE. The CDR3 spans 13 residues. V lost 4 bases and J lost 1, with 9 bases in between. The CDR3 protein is CASSPPGSYEQYV. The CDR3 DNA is TGTGCCAGCAGCCCCCCAGGGTCCTACGAGCAGTACGTC.

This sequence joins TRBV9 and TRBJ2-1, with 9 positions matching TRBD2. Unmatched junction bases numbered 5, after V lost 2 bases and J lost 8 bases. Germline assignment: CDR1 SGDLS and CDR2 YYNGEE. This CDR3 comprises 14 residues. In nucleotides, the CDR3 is TGTGCCAGCAGCGTTGGCGGGGGGGCGGATGAGCAGTTCTTC. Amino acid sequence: CASSVGGGADEQFF.

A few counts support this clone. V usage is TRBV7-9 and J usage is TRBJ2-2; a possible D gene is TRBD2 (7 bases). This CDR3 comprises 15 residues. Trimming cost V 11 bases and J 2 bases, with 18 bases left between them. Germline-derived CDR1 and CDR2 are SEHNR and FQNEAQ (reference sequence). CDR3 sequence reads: CALTKAGQNTGELFF. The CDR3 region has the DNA TGTGCCCTAACTAAAGCGGGACAAAACACCGGGGAGCTGTTTTTT.